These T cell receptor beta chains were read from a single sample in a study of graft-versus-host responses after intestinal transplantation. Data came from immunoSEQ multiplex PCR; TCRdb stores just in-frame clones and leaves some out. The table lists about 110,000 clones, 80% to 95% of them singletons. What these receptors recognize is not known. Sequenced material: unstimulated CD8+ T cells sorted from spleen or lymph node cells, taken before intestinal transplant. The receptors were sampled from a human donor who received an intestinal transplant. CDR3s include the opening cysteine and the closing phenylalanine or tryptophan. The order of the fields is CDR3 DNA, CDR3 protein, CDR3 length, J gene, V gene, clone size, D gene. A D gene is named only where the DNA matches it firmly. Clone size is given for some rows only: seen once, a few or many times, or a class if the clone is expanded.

cdr3_nt: TGTGCCAGCAGTGATCGGGGGCTTGGCTACACCTTC
cdr3_aa: CASSDRGLGYTF
cdr3_length: 12
j_call: TRBJ1-2
v_call: TRBV28
clone_size: -
d_call: -

cdr3_nt: TGTGCCAGCAGTTTACCCTCGACAGGGACAAGGGGCTACACCTTC
cdr3_aa: CASSLPSTGTRGYTF
cdr3_length: 15
j_call: TRBJ1-2
v_call: TRBV27
clone_size: -
d_call: TRBD1

cdr3_nt: TGTGCCAGCAGTTTGGAGATTCACTACGAGCAGTACTTC
cdr3_aa: CASSLEIHYEQYF
cdr3_length: 13
j_call: TRBJ2-7
v_call: TRBV27
clone_size: -
d_call: -

cdr3_nt: TGTGCCAGCAGCTTAGGAGTTAGGACTAGCGGATACTACAATGAGCAGTTCTTC
cdr3_aa: CASSLGVRTSGYYNEQFF
cdr3_length: 18
j_call: TRBJ2-1
v_call: TRBV11-3
clone_size: -
d_call: TRBD2

cdr3_nt: TGTGCCATCAGCATCACGGGGACAGAACAAAACTATGGCTACACCTTC
cdr3_aa: CAISITGTEQNYGYTF
cdr3_length: 16
j_call: TRBJ1-2
v_call: TRBV10-3
clone_size: -
d_call: TRBD1

cdr3_nt: TGTGCCAGCAGCTTCGGCTACAATGAGCAGTTCTTC
cdr3_aa: CASSFGYNEQFF
cdr3_length: 12
j_call: TRBJ2-1
v_call: TRBV11-2
clone_size: -
d_call: -

cdr3_nt: TGTGCCAGCAATACTAGGACAGGGCATAGCTCCTACGAGCAGTACTTC
cdr3_aa: CASNTRTGHSSYEQYF
cdr3_length: 16
j_call: TRBJ2-7
v_call: TRBV7-9
clone_size: -
d_call: TRBD1

cdr3_nt: TGTGCCAGCAGCCCCGCGGGCGGCTACACCTTC
cdr3_aa: CASSPAGGYTF
cdr3_length: 11
j_call: TRBJ1-2
v_call: TRBV7-9
clone_size: -
d_call: -

cdr3_nt: TGTGCCAGCAGCCCAGCCCGGACTAACTATGGCTACACCTTC
cdr3_aa: CASSPARTNYGYTF
cdr3_length: 14
j_call: TRBJ1-2
v_call: TRBV14
clone_size: -
d_call: -

cdr3_nt: TGTGCCTGGGGTAGCGGGGCTGCCTACAATGAGCAGTTCTTC
cdr3_aa: CAWGSGAAYNEQFF
cdr3_length: 14
j_call: TRBJ2-1
v_call: TRBV30
clone_size: -
d_call: TRBD2

cdr3_nt: TGTGCCAGCAGTGCGGAGGGATCTGGCTACACCTTC
cdr3_aa: CASSAEGSGYTF
cdr3_length: 12
j_call: TRBJ1-2
v_call: TRBV28
clone_size: few
d_call: -

cdr3_nt: TGCGCCAGCGATAGTATGGGGGCGGGGGAGCAGTACTTC
cdr3_aa: CASDSMGAGEQYF
cdr3_length: 13
j_call: TRBJ2-7
v_call: TRBV10-2
clone_size: -
d_call: -

cdr3_nt: TGTGCCAGCCGGGACCCAGACACAGATACGCAGTATTTT
cdr3_aa: CASRDPDTDTQYF
cdr3_length: 13
j_call: TRBJ2-3
v_call: TRBV7-3
clone_size: once
d_call: -

cdr3_nt: TGTGCCTGGAGTAGCAAAGGACTAGCGGGAGGAGTGGATGAGCAGTTCTTC
cdr3_aa: CAWSSKGLAGGVDEQFF
cdr3_length: 17
j_call: TRBJ2-1
v_call: TRBV30
clone_size: once
d_call: TRBD2

cdr3_nt: TGTGCCAGTAGTATCGCTGGGGTGGGCGAGCAGTACTTC
cdr3_aa: CASSIAGVGEQYF
cdr3_length: 13
j_call: TRBJ2-7
v_call: TRBV19
clone_size: -
d_call: -

cdr3_nt: TGCGCCAGCCACCAGGGGGGTACGGCTTTCTTT
cdr3_aa: CASHQGGTAFF
cdr3_length: 11
j_call: TRBJ1-1
v_call: TRBV5-1
clone_size: once
d_call: TRBD1

cdr3_nt: TGTGCCAGCAGTCTGACAGGTAGGGGCGAGCAGTACTTC
cdr3_aa: CASSLTGRGEQYF
cdr3_length: 13
j_call: TRBJ2-7
v_call: TRBV27
clone_size: -
d_call: -

cdr3_nt: TGCAGCGTTACCCGGGACAGGGAGTACGAGCAGTACTTC
cdr3_aa: CSVTRDREYEQYF
cdr3_length: 13
j_call: TRBJ2-7
v_call: TRBV29-1
clone_size: -
d_call: TRBD1

cdr3_nt: TGTGCCAGCAGTCAGCGTCGGACTAGCGGGAGGGGGGACTACGAGCAGTACTTC
cdr3_aa: CASSQRRTSGRGDYEQYF
cdr3_length: 18
j_call: TRBJ2-7
v_call: TRBV7-6
clone_size: -
d_call: TRBD2

cdr3_nt: TGTGCCAGTAGTATTACTAGCGGGAGGGCCTACGAGCAGTACTTC
cdr3_aa: CASSITSGRAYEQYF
cdr3_length: 15
j_call: TRBJ2-7
v_call: TRBV19
clone_size: -
d_call: TRBD2

cdr3_nt: TGTGCCAGCAGTGAATGGCTGGAGGGGGTAGAAGCTTTCTTT
cdr3_aa: CASSEWLEGVEAFF
cdr3_length: 14
j_call: TRBJ1-1
v_call: TRBV6-1
clone_size: -
d_call: -

cdr3_nt: TGTGCCAGCAGCTTAGGGGGACTCCTCAACTATGGCTACACCTTC
cdr3_aa: CASSLGGLLNYGYTF
cdr3_length: 15
j_call: TRBJ1-2
v_call: TRBV13
clone_size: -
d_call: -

cdr3_nt: TGCGCCAGCAGCTTGGTTGCCAGATATTCTGCAACTAATGAAAAACTGTTTTTT
cdr3_aa: CASSLVARYSATNEKLFF
cdr3_length: 18
j_call: TRBJ1-4
v_call: TRBV5-1
clone_size: -
d_call: -

cdr3_nt: TGTGCCTGTAAAGGGCAGGGGGCGCCTGAAAAACTGTTTTTT
cdr3_aa: CACKGQGAPEKLFF
cdr3_length: 14
j_call: TRBJ1-4
v_call: TRBV30
clone_size: -
d_call: TRBD1

cdr3_nt: TGTGCCAGCAGCGTAGCGGGTGAGCAGTTCTTC
cdr3_aa: CASSVAGEQFF
cdr3_length: 11
j_call: TRBJ2-1
v_call: TRBV9
clone_size: -
d_call: -

cdr3_nt: TGCGCCAGCAACCAAGCGGGAGTTGGGGCAGATACGCAGTATTTT
cdr3_aa: CASNQAGVGADTQYF
cdr3_length: 15
j_call: TRBJ2-3
v_call: TRBV5-1
clone_size: -
d_call: TRBD2

cdr3_nt: TGTGCCAGCAGTGAAGTTACACTGACTGGAAACACCATATATTTT
cdr3_aa: CASSEVTLTGNTIYF
cdr3_length: 15
j_call: TRBJ1-3
v_call: TRBV6-1
clone_size: -
d_call: -

cdr3_nt: TGTGCCAGCAGTGACGCAACAGGGAGCACTGAAGCTTTCTTT
cdr3_aa: CASSDATGSTEAFF
cdr3_length: 14
j_call: TRBJ1-1
v_call: TRBV2
clone_size: -
d_call: -

cdr3_nt: TGTGCCAGCAGCTCAACAGGGAGTACCTACAATGAGCAGTTCTTC
cdr3_aa: CASSSTGSTYNEQFF
cdr3_length: 15
j_call: TRBJ2-1
v_call: TRBV7-3
clone_size: once
d_call: -

cdr3_nt: TGTGCCAGCAGCCCGCGGACTAGCGGGAGCACCTACGAGCAGTACTTC
cdr3_aa: CASSPRTSGSTYEQYF
cdr3_length: 16
j_call: TRBJ2-7
v_call: TRBV7-8
clone_size: -
d_call: TRBD2

cdr3_nt: TGTGCCAGCAGCCAACCTCGTTTTTTCGGGGAGACCCAGTACTTC
cdr3_aa: CASSQPRFFGETQYF
cdr3_length: 15
j_call: TRBJ2-5
v_call: TRBV11-2
clone_size: -
d_call: -

cdr3_nt: TGTGCCAGCAGTTTCGATCGATACAATGAGCAGTTCTTC
cdr3_aa: CASSFDRYNEQFF
cdr3_length: 13
j_call: TRBJ2-1
v_call: TRBV27
clone_size: -
d_call: -

cdr3_nt: TGTGCCAGTGGGCTCGGGACTAGTGGTAATCGGCAGTATTTT
cdr3_aa: CASGLGTSGNRQYF
cdr3_length: 14
j_call: TRBJ2-3
v_call: TRBV6-1
clone_size: -
d_call: TRBD2

cdr3_nt: TGTGCCAGCAGTTTATGGCCAGTTTCTTATTTT
cdr3_aa: CASSLWPVSYF
cdr3_length: 11
j_call: TRBJ1-5
v_call: TRBV28
clone_size: -
d_call: -

cdr3_nt: TGTGCCAGCAGTTACTCGAGGGTATTCGAGCAGTACTTC
cdr3_aa: CASSYSRVFEQYF
cdr3_length: 13
j_call: TRBJ2-7
v_call: TRBV6-5
clone_size: -
d_call: -

cdr3_nt: TGTGCCAGCAGTTACTCGTATAAGGGCCGCGGCGAGCAGTACTTC
cdr3_aa: CASSYSYKGRGEQYF
cdr3_length: 15
j_call: TRBJ2-7
v_call: TRBV6-5
clone_size: -
d_call: -

cdr3_nt: TGTGCCAGCAGCGTAGGGGGGGGCGGGACCCAGTACTTC
cdr3_aa: CASSVGGGGTQYF
cdr3_length: 13
j_call: TRBJ2-5
v_call: TRBV9
clone_size: -
d_call: -

cdr3_nt: TGTGCCAGCAGGCCTGGTGCGAACACTGAAGCTTTCTTT
cdr3_aa: CASRPGANTEAFF
cdr3_length: 13
j_call: TRBJ1-1
v_call: TRBV7-9
clone_size: few
d_call: -

cdr3_nt: TGTGCCAGCAGTTACAATGCGTGGTTGGGCTACACCTTC
cdr3_aa: CASSYNAWLGYTF
cdr3_length: 13
j_call: TRBJ1-2
v_call: TRBV6-5
clone_size: -
d_call: -

cdr3_nt: TGTGCCAGCAGTTCCCGACCGGGCCCTACGAAAGAGACCCAGTACTTC
cdr3_aa: CASSSRPGPTKETQYF
cdr3_length: 16
j_call: TRBJ2-5
v_call: TRBV6-6
clone_size: -
d_call: -

cdr3_nt: TGTGCCAGCAGCCCCGGGACCGACCAAATGAACACTGAAGCTTTCTTT
cdr3_aa: CASSPGTDQMNTEAFF
cdr3_length: 16
j_call: TRBJ1-1
v_call: TRBV28
clone_size: -
d_call: -

cdr3_nt: TGCGCCAGCAGCCAAGTTCAGGCGGGCTACAATGAGCAGTTCTTC
cdr3_aa: CASSQVQAGYNEQFF
cdr3_length: 15
j_call: TRBJ2-1
v_call: TRBV4-1
clone_size: -
d_call: -

cdr3_nt: TGTGCCAGCAGTTCGGGACTAGCGGGAGACGAGCAGTACTTC
cdr3_aa: CASSSGLAGDEQYF
cdr3_length: 14
j_call: TRBJ2-7
v_call: TRBV5-6
clone_size: -
d_call: TRBD2

cdr3_nt: TGTGCCAGCAGTCCATCGACTAGCGGGATGTTCAATGAGCAGTTCTTC
cdr3_aa: CASSPSTSGMFNEQFF
cdr3_length: 16
j_call: TRBJ2-1
v_call: TRBV27
clone_size: once
d_call: TRBD2

cdr3_nt: TGTGCCAGCAGCTCGGGACGGAACTATGGCTACACCTTC
cdr3_aa: CASSSGRNYGYTF
cdr3_length: 13
j_call: TRBJ1-2
v_call: TRBV7-9
clone_size: -
d_call: -